These T cell receptor beta chains were read from a single sample in a study of T cells in narcolepsy. Sequenced by immunoSEQ multiplex PCR; TCRdb stores in-frame clones only, minus some. The sample holds around 26,000 clones, just over 60% seen once. Material: memory (CD45RA-) CD4+ T cells from blood. The receptors here all came from a human donor in good health. Both conserved end residues are part of each CDR3. The D gene is left open where the match is weak. A clone size is listed for some rows: how often the clone was seen (once, few, many), or a class if it is expanded.

D: -
J: TRBJ2-7
length: 13
size: few
V: TRBV7-2
CDR3: CASSRGPGYEQYF
DNA: TGTGCCAGCAGCCGGGGCCCGGGGTACGAGCAGTACTTC

D: -
J: TRBJ1-5
length: 14
size: -
V: TRBV6-6
CDR3: CASSPGTTNQPQHF
DNA: TGTGCCAGCAGTCCCGGGACGACGAATCAGCCCCAGCATTTT

D: TRBD2
J: TRBJ2-3
length: 16
size: -
V: TRBV14
CDR3: CASSQTAGTSTDTQYF
DNA: TGTGCCAGCAGCCAAACAGCGGGGACTAGCACAGATACGCAGTATTTT

D: TRBD2
J: TRBJ2-5
length: 15
size: -
V: TRBV5-5
CDR3: CASSRLAGAQETQYF
DNA: TGTGCCAGCAGCCGACTAGCGGGAGCTCAAGAGACCCAGTACTTC

D: -
J: TRBJ1-3
length: 17
size: -
V: TRBV28
CDR3: CASSGTQLGAFGNTIYF
DNA: TGTGCCAGCAGTGGAACACAGTTGGGGGCCTTTGGAAACACCATATATTTT

D: -
J: TRBJ1-5
length: 15
size: few
V: TRBV6-6
CDR3: CASSPGRGLHQPQHF
DNA: TGTGCCAGCAGCCCTGGGAGGGGACTCCATCAGCCCCAGCATTTT

D: -
J: TRBJ2-5
length: 14
size: -
V: TRBV7-9
CDR3: CASSLERIQETQYF
DNA: TGTGCCAGCAGCCTGGAGCGGATCCAAGAGACCCAGTACTTC

D: -
J: TRBJ1-6
length: 15
size: -
V: TRBV10-2
CDR3: CASRGAVGGNSPLHF
DNA: TGCGCCAGCAGGGGAGCCGTGGGCGGCAATTCACCCCTCCACTTT

D: TRBD1
J: TRBJ2-7
length: 16
size: -
V: TRBV27
CDR3: CASRWTGPLLNYEQYF
DNA: TGTGCCAGCAGGTGGACAGGACCCTTGTTGAACTACGAGCAGTACTTC

D: -
J: TRBJ1-5
length: 13
size: -
V: TRBV28
CDR3: CASSFDPTQPQHF
DNA: TGTGCCAGCAGTTTCGACCCGACTCAGCCCCAGCATTTT

D: -
J: TRBJ1-5
length: 13
size: few
V: TRBV6-6
CDR3: CASTTGEYQPQHF
DNA: TGTGCCAGCACAACGGGGGAGTACCAGCCCCAGCATTTT